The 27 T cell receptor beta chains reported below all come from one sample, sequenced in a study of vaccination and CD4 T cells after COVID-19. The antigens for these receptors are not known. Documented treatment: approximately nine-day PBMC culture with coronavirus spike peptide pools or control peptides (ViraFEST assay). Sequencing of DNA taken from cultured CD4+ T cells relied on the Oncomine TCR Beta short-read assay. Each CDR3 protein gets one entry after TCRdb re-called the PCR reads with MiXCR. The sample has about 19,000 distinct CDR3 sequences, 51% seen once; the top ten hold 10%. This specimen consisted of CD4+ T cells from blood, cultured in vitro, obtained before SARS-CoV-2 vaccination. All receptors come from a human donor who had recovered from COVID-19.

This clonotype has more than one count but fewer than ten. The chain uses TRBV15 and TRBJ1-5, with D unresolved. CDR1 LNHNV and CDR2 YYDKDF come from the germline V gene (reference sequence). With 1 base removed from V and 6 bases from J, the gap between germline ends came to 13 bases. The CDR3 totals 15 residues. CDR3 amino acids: CATSRGRAEGQPQHF. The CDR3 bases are TGTGCCACCAGCAGAGGGAGGGCAGAAGGTCAGCCCCAGCATTTT.

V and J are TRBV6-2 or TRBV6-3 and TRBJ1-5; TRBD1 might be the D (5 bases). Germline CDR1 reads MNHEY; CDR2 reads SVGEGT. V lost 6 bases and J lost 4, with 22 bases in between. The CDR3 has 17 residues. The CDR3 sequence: CASRGKTGATGNQPQHF. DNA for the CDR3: TGTGCCAGCAGAGGAAAAACCGGGGCAACGGGGAATCAGCCCCAGCATTTT.

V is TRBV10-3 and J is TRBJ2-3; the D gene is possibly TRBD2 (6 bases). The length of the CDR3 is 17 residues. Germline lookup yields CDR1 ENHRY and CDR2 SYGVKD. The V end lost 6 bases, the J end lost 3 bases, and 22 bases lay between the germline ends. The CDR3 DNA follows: TGTGCCATCAGCCGAGGACTATCCATGGGTGGGACAGATACGCAGTATTTT. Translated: CAISRGLSMGGTDTQYF.

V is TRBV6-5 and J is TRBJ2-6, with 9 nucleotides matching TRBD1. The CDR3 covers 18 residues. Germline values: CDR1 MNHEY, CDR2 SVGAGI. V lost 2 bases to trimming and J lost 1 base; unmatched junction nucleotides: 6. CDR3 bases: TGTGCCAGCAGTTACGGGACAGGGCAAATTTCTGGGGCCAACGTCCTGACTTTC. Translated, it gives CASSYGTGQISGANVLTF.

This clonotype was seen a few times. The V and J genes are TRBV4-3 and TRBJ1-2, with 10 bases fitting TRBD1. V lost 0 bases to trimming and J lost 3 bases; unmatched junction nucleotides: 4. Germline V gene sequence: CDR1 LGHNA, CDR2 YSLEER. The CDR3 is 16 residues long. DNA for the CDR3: TGCGCCAGCAGCCAAGATGGGACAGGGGCGTACTATGGCTACACCTTC. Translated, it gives CASSQDGTGAYYGYTF.

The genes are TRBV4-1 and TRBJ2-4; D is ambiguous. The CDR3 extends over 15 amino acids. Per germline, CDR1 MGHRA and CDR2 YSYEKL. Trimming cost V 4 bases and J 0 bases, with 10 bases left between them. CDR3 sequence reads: CASSPTEAAKNIQYF. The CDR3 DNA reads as TGCGCCAGCAGCCCCACCGAGGCAGCCAAAAACATTCAGTACTTC.

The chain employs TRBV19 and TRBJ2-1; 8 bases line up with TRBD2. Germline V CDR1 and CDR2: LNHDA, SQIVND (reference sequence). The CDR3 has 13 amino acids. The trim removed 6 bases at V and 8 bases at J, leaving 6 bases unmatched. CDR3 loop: CASSIGRGDEQFF. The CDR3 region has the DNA TGTGCCAGTAGCATTGGGCGGGGGGATGAGCAGTTCTTC.

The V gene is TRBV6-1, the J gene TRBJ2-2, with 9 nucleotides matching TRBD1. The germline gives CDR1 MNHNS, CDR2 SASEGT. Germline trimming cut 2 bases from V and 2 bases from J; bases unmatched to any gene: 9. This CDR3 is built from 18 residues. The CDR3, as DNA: TGTGCCAGCAGTGAAAGAGACAGGGGGTTCGTTAACACCGGGGAGCTGTTTTTT. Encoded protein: CASSERDRGFVNTGELFF.

CDR3 DNA sequence: TGTGCCAGCAGCTTAGCGGGGGGGCATGGCAATCAGCCCCAGCATTTT. Its translation: CASSLAGGHGNQPQHF. This rearrangement joins TRBV7-2 to TRBJ1-5, with a possible D match to TRBD1 (6 bases). The CDR3 spans 16 residues. V lost 0 bases to trimming and J lost 2 bases, with 11 bases between them. The germline V gene has CDR1 SGHTA and CDR2 FQGNSA.

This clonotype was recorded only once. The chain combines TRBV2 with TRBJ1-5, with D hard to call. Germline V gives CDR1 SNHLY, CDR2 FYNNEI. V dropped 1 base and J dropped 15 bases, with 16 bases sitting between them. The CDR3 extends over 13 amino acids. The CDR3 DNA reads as TGTGCCAGCAGTGAAGGGGCGGGGTCAGGACGGCATTTT. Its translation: CASSEGAGSGRHF.

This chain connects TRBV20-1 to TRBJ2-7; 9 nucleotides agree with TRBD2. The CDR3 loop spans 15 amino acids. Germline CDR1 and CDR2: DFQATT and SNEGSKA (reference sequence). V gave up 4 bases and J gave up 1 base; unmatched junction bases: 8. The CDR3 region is CSATPPLAGSYEQYF. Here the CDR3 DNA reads TGCAGTGCTACCCCGCCCCTAGCGGGATCCTACGAGCAGTACTTC.

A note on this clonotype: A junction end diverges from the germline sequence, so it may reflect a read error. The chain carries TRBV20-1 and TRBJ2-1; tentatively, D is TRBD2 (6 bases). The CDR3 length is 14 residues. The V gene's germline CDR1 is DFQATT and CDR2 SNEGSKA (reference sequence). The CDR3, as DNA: TGCAGTGCTAGGATCTTTTGGGAGGAGAATGAGCGGTTCTTC. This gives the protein CSARIFWEENERFF.

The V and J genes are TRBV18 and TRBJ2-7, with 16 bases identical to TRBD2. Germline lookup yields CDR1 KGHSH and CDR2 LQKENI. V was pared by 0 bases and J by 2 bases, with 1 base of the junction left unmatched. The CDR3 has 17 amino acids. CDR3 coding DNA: TGTGCCAGCTCACCACCGGGACTAGCGGGAGGGCCCTACGAGCAGTACTTC. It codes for CASSPPGLAGGPYEQYF.

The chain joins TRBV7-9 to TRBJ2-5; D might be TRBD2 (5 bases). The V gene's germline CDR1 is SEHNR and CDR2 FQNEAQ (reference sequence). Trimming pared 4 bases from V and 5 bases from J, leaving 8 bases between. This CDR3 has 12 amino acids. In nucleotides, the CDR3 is TGTGCCAGCAGCTGGACGGGGGAGACCCAGTACTTC. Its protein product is CASSWTGETQYF.

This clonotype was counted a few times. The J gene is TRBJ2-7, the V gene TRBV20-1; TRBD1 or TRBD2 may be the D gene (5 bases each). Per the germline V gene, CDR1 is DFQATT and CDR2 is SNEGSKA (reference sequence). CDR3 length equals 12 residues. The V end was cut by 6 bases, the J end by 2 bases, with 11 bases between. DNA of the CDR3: TGCAGTGCCCCCGGGGCAGCCTACGAGCAGTACTTC. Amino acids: CSAPGAAYEQYF.

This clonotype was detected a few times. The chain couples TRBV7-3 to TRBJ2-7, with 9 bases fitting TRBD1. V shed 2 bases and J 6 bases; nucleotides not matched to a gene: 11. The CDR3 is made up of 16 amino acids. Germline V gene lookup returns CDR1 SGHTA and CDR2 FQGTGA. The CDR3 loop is CASSLRPGQGPVEQYF. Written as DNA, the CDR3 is TGTGCCAGCAGCTTACGCCCGGGACAGGGTCCTGTCGAGCAGTACTTC.

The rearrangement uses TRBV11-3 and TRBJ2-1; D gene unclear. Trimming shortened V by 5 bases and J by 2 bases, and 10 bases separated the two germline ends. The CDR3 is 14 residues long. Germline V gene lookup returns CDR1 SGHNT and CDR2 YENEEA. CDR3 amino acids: CASSPPHAYNEQFF. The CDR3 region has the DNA TGTGCCAGCAGCCCACCACACGCCTACAATGAGCAGTTCTTC.

CDR3 sequence reads: CASSPRSGGGMAGELFF. The DNA for the CDR3 is TGTGCCAGCAGCCCCCGGTCTGGGGGAGGTATGGCCGGGGAGCTGTTTTTT. The chain couples TRBV7-3 to TRBJ2-2, with D perhaps matching TRBD2 (6 bases). The germline V and J ends were trimmed by 5 bases and 6 bases, with 22 bases remaining between them. The CDR3 has 17 residues. Germline CDR1 SGHTA, CDR2 FQGTGA.

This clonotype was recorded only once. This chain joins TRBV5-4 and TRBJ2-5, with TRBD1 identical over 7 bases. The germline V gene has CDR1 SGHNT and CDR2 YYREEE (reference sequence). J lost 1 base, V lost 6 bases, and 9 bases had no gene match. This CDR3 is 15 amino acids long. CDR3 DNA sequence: TGTGCCAGCACTCCGGGACAGACCGGCCAAGAGACCCAGTACTTC. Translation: CASTPGQTGQETQYF.

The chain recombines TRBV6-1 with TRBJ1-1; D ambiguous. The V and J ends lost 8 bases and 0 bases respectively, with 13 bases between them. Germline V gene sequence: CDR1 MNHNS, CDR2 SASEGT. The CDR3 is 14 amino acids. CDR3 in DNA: TGTGCCAGCGGGCGGGGTGACATGAACACTGAAGCTTTCTTT. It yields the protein CASGRGDMNTEAFF.

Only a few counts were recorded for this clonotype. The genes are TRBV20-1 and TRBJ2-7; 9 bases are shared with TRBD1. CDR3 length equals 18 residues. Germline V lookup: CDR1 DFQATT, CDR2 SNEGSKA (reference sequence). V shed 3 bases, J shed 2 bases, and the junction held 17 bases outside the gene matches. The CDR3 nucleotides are TGCAGTGCTAGGGGGGACAGGGAGACACCTTCGTTTACCTACGAGCAGTACTTC. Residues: CSARGDRETPSFTYEQYF.

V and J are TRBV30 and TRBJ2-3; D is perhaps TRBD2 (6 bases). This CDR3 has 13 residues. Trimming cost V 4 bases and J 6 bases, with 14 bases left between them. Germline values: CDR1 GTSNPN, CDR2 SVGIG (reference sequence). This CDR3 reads CAWTGGSGDTQYF. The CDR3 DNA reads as TGTGCCTGGACCGGAGGGAGTGGGGATACGCAGTATTTT.

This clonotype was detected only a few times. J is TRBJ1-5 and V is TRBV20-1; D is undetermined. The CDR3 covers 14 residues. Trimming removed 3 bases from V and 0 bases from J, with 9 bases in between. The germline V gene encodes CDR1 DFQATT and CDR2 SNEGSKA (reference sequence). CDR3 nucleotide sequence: TGCAGTGCTAGTGCCGGTTATAGCAATCAGCCCCAGCATTTT. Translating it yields CSASAGYSNQPQHF.

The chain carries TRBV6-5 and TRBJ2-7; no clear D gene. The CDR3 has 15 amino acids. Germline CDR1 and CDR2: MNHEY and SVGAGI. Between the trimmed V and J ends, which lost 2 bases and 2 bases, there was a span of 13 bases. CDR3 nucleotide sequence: TGTGCCAGCAGTTACGGAAGTCGGGTCCCCTACGAGCAGTACTTC. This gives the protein CASSYGSRVPYEQYF.

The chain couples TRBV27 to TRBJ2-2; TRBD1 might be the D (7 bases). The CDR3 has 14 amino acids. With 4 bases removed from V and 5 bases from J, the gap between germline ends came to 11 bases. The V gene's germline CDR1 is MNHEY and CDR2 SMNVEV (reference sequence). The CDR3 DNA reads TGTGCCAGCAGTTACAGGGGAGGAACCGGGGAGCTGTTTTTT. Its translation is CASSYRGGTGELFF.

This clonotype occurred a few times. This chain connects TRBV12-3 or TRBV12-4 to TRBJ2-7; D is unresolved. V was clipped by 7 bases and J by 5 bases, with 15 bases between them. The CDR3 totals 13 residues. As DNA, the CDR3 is TGTGCCAGCAAAACCGGAAGGGTACACGAGCAGTACTTC. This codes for CASKTGRVHEQYF.

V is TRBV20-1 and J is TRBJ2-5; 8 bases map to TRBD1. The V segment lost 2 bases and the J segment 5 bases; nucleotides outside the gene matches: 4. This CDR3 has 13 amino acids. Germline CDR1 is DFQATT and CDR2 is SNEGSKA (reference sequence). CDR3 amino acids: CSARFRDRETQYF. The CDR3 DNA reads TGCAGTGCTAGATTCCGGGACAGGGAGACCCAGTACTTC.